This paragraph covers one TCR beta chain sequence. No antigen is known for it. Other DNA sequences in this sample translate to the same CDR3. The length of the CDR3 is 15 residues. Trimming pared 6 bases from V and 6 bases from J, leaving 18 bases between. CDR1 is SNHLY, CDR2 FYNNEI, per germline. Time point denoted: more than five months of natalizumab therapy. The source of the sample is a study of multiple sclerosis patients with progressive multifocal leukoencephalopathy. Sequenced by immunoSEQ multiplex PCR; TCRdb stores in-frame clones only, minus some. Among some 31,000 clones listed, roughly 86% were seen once. Study findings and constraints: Most PML patients had lower entropy, suggesting less diverse TRB repertoires. Preferential TRBV-TRBJ pairings or common gene usage were not detected at PML.

The chain combines TRBV2 with TRBJ1-5, with a tentative D call TRBD1 (5 bases). The clonotype originates from a human donor with multiple sclerosis. The source was PBMCs, collected from a patient treated with natalizumab. CDR3 region: CASRSGKGQGQPQHF. The CDR3 DNA is TGTGCCAGCAGGTCGGGGAAGGGGCAAGGTCAGCCCCAGCATTTT.